The clone carrying this T cell receptor beta chain was counted many times. One entry per CDR3 protein, called by TCRdb with MiXCR from the 5' RACE reads. The sample lists under 60,000 distinct CDR3 sequences, around 5.2% occurring once. V shed 5 bases and J shed 7 bases, with 12 bases lying between them. Germline V lookup: CDR1 MNHEY, CDR2 SVGAGI. The CDR3 consists of 13 residues. The data were taken from a study of early T cells in non-severe SARS-CoV-2 infection. Sequencing was carried out using whole blood. The chain combines TRBV6-5 with TRBJ1-5, with D unresolved. This sequence was found in an adult who was a healthcare worker with PCR-confirmed SARS-CoV-2 infection or an uninfected control (not recorded which). The CDR3: CASSIGSGQPQHF. CDR3 nucleotide sequence: TGTGCCAGCAGTATCGGGTCGGGCCAGCCCCAGCATTTT.